This passage covers 28 T cell receptor beta chains from one sample sequenced in a study of blood T cell repertoires in COVID-19. Profiling relied on immunoSEQ multiplex PCR, and the TCRdb table lists in-frame clones only, not all of them. The table lists some 250,000 clones, about 80% of them singletons. Material: peripheral blood. These receptor sequences come from a young man who had recovered from COVID-19.

The rearrangement uses TRBV12-3 or TRBV12-4 and TRBJ2-7, with D possibly TRBD1 on 6 matching bases. The length of the CDR3 is 13 residues. Between the trimmed V and J ends, which lost 4 bases and 2 bases, there was a span of 9 bases. In nucleotides, the CDR3 is TGTGCCAGCAGTTCAGGGGATCCCTACGAGCAGTACTTC. Translated, it gives CASSSGDPYEQYF.

This clone was picked up a small number of times. The chain carries TRBV24-1 and TRBJ1-1, with D uncertain. This CDR3 is built from 13 residues. V was pared by 8 bases and J by 1 base, with 10 bases between. Germline CDR1 is KGHDR and CDR2 is SFDVKD. The CDR3: CATMGRGNTEAFF. In DNA form, the CDR3 reads TGTGCCACCATGGGTCGAGGGAACACTGAAGCTTTCTTT.

The chain links TRBV5-1 to TRBJ1-2, with D perhaps TRBD1 (6 bases). V lost 4 bases to trimming and J lost 3 bases, with 13 bases between them. The germline gives CDR1 SGHRS, CDR2 YFSETQ. There are 14 residues in the CDR3. The CDR3 region has the DNA TGCGCCAGCAGCCTTACAGGGAATGACTATGGCTACACCTTC. As protein: CASSLTGNDYGYTF. Full variable domain (rest looked up from reference TRBV5-1 and TRBJ1-2): KAGVTQTPRYLIKTRGQQVTLSCSPISGHRSVSWYQQTPGQGLQFLFEYFSETQRNKGNFPGRFSGRQFSNSRSEMNVSTLELGDSALYLCASSLTGNDYGYTFGSGTRLTVV.

The chain has TRBV4-2 and TRBJ2-3, with 12 bases identical to TRBD1. Germline CDR1 reads LGHNA; CDR2 reads YNFKEQ. CDR3 size: 19 residues. The junction had 10 bases not matched to a gene; V was cut back by 1 base and J by 2 bases. CDR3: CASSQVRRRGQGATDTQYF. In nucleotides, the CDR3 is TGTGCCAGCAGCCAAGTTCGGCGGCGGGGACAGGGGGCCACAGATACGCAGTATTTT.

The CDR3 sequence: CASGLRPGLTNTDTQYF. The CDR3 DNA is TGTGCTAGTGGTTTGCGCCCGGGACTGACCAACACAGATACGCAGTATTTT. The chain uses TRBV12-5 and TRBJ2-3; tentative D call: TRBD2 (6 bases). Germline lookup yields CDR1 LGHNT and CDR2 FRNRAP. This CDR3 has 17 residues. Deletions cut 2 bases from V and 2 bases from J, with 17 bases between.

This clone appeared once. This chain connects TRBV11-2 to TRBJ1-5; 11 nucleotides align to TRBD1. CDR3 size: 14 residues. V gave up 4 bases and J gave up 5 bases; unmatched junction bases: 1. Germline assignment: CDR1 SGHAT and CDR2 FQNNGV. CDR3 nucleotide sequence: TGTGCCAGCAGCTCGGGACAGGGGGATCAGCCCCAGCATTTT. Its translation: CASSSGQGDQPQHF.

The rearrangement joins TRBV6-5 to TRBJ1-5, with D unresolved. Germline V gene data show CDR1 as MNHEY and CDR2 as SVGAGI. The CDR3 spans 15 residues. V was trimmed by 5 bases and J by 0 bases, leaving 11 bases between them. The CDR3 is CASSRGVDSNQPQHF. CDR3 sequence (DNA): TGTGCCAGCAGTCGCGGGGTTGATAGCAATCAGCCCCAGCATTTT.

This chain links TRBV20-1 with TRBJ1-2; D gene unclear. V was clipped by 3 bases and J by 4 bases, with 6 bases between them. This CDR3 region has 11 residues. Looked up from germline, CDR1 is DFQATT and CDR2 is SNEGSKA (reference sequence). The CDR3 coding sequence is TGCAGTGCTAGTCCAGGCTATGGCTACACCTTC. Protein product: CSASPGYGYTF.

The chain carries TRBV11-2 and TRBJ2-3; 12 bases agree with TRBD2. CDR3 length equals 16 residues. In germline, CDR1 is SGHAT, CDR2 FQNNGV. Trimming at V came to 3 bases and at J to 6 bases, leaving 7 bases not matched to a gene. CDR3: CASSLGLAGGQDTQYF. The CDR3 region has the DNA TGTGCCAGCAGCTTGGGTCTAGCGGGGGGGCAGGATACGCAGTATTTT.

This chain connects TRBV2 to TRBJ1-4, with 7 bases matching TRBD1. The CDR3 spans 15 residues. Germline CDR1 is SNHLY and CDR2 is FYNNEI. V was pared by 8 bases and J by 5 bases, with 11 bases of the junction left unmatched. CDR3 sequence: CASERDRVENEKLFF. For the CDR3, the DNA is TGTGCCAGCGAGCGAGACAGGGTCGAGAATGAAAAACTGTTTTTT.

V gene TRBV7-2 combines with J gene TRBJ1-5; D may be TRBD1 (6 bases). The germline gives CDR1 SGHTA, CDR2 FQGNSA. Trimming stripped 4 bases from V and 5 bases from J, with 15 bases between. The CDR3 totals 15 residues. The CDR3 DNA sequence: TGTGCCAGCAGCTCCGGGACATTAAGGGATCAGCCCCAGCATTTT. It yields the protein CASSSGTLRDQPQHF.

This clone has a count of ten or more. The V and J genes are TRBV6-5 and TRBJ2-7; 9 bases align to TRBD1. This CDR3 spans 14 amino acids. CDR1 is MNHEY and CDR2 is SVGAGI in the germline V gene. J lost 4 bases, V lost 2 bases, and 3 bases had no gene match. The CDR3 is CASSYHRGLYEQYF. The DNA for the CDR3 is TGTGCCAGCAGTTACCACAGGGGGCTGTACGAGCAGTACTTC.

The V call is TRBV27, the J call TRBJ1-2; the match to TRBD1 covers 12 bases. CDR1 and CDR2 (germline): MNHEY, SMNVEV (reference sequence). The ends lost 2 bases at V and 2 bases at J; junction bases unmatched: 6. The CDR3 spans 17 residues. CDR3 sequence reads: CASSLRGTGGPNYGYTF. The DNA for the CDR3 is TGTGCCAGCAGTTTAAGGGGGACAGGGGGCCCCAACTATGGCTACACCTTC.

The chain has TRBV6-5 and TRBJ2-4; D may be TRBD1 (6 bases). CDR1 and CDR2 (germline): MNHEY, SVGAGI. The length of the CDR3 is 16 residues. Trimming took 0 bases from V and 0 from J, leaving 9 bases between them. The CDR3, as DNA: TGTGCCAGCAGTTACTCGGGGGCGCTAGCCAAAAACATTCAGTACTTC. Residues: CASSYSGALAKNIQYF.

The J gene is TRBJ2-5, the V gene TRBV18, with TRBD2 as a possible D gene (5 bases). Germline V gene data show CDR1 as KGHSH and CDR2 as LQKENI. The CDR3 loop spans 14 amino acids. The ends were cut back, 0 bases at V and 5 bases at J, with 10 bases in the middle. The CDR3 DNA reads TGTGCCAGCTCACCACCGGCAGCGGCGGAGACCCAGTACTTC. The encoded protein is CASSPPAAAETQYF.

This chain connects TRBV2 to TRBJ1-1, with TRBD1 identical over 11 bases. Germline V gene sequence: CDR1 SNHLY, CDR2 FYNNEI. CDR3 length equals 17 residues. V shed 5 bases, J shed 5 bases, and the junction held 13 bases outside the gene matches. CDR3 protein: CASSHWTGGPVGTEAFF. The CDR3 DNA follows: TGTGCCAGCAGTCATTGGACAGGGGGCCCCGTTGGGACTGAAGCTTTCTTT.

V usage is TRBV28 and J usage is TRBJ1-4, with 9 nucleotides matching TRBD1. This CDR3 comprises 14 residues. The germline gives CDR1 MDHEN, CDR2 SYDVKM. V was clipped by 6 bases and J by 4 bases; unmatched bases: 3. As DNA, the CDR3 is TGTGCCAGCAGAGGGACAGGGATTAATGAAAAACTGTTTTTT. Translating gives CASRGTGINEKLFF.

The chain joins TRBV3-1 (or the pseudogene TRBV3-2) to TRBJ2-5; 8 positions match TRBD1. CDR1 is LGHDT and CDR2 is YNNKEL in the germline V gene (reference sequence). Germline trimming cut 4 bases from V and 1 base from J; bases unmatched to any gene: 8. The CDR3 is made up of 16 amino acids. The CDR3 nucleotides are TGTGCCAGCAGCCGATCCGGACAGGGACGCCAAGAGACCCAGTACTTC. Encoded protein: CASSRSGQGRQETQYF.

The chain combines TRBV6-1 with TRBJ1-3, with D perhaps TRBD1 (5 bases). Germline CDR1 is MNHNS and CDR2 is SASEGT. V lost 3 bases, J lost 6 bases, and 9 bases lay in between. This CDR3 has 13 residues. The CDR3, as DNA: TGTGCCAGCAGTGATCAGGGTCCAAACACCATATATTTT. This codes for CASSDQGPNTIYF.

The rearrangement uses TRBV6-1 and TRBJ1-2; TRBD1 might be the D (6 bases). CDR1 and CDR2 (germline): MNHNS, SASEGT. V lost 1 base to trimming and J lost 3 bases, with 18 bases between them. The CDR3 totals 17 residues. CDR3 sequence: CASSEVFYVNRDYGYTF. The CDR3 nucleotides are TGTGCCAGCAGTGAAGTGTTTTACGTTAACAGGGACTATGGCTACACCTTC.

This chain joins TRBV5-1 and TRBJ2-3; D gene ambiguous. This CDR3 region has 13 residues. V shed 4 bases and J shed 1 base, with 7 bases lying between them. The V gene's germline CDR1 is SGHRS and CDR2 YFSETQ. DNA for the CDR3: TGCGCCAGCAGCAGCATGGGCACAGATACGCAGTATTTT. Its protein is CASSSMGTDTQYF. The entire variable domain, with the rest obtained from reference TRBV5-1 and TRBJ2-3, is as follows: KAGVTQTPRYLIKTRGQQVTLSCSPISGHRSVSWYQQTPGQGLQFLFEYFSETQRNKGNFPGRFSGRQFSNSRSEMNVSTLELGDSALYLCASSSMGTDTQYFGPGTRLTVL.

The chain couples TRBV5-8 to TRBJ2-7; the D gene is possibly TRBD1 (5 bases). CDR3 size: 14 residues. Germline V lookup: CDR1 SGHTS, CDR2 YDEGEE. V lost 4 bases to trimming and J lost 1 base, with 12 bases between them. The CDR3 nucleotides are TGTGCCAGCAGCCATGGAAGGGGTTCCTACGAGCAGTACTTC. This translates into CASSHGRGSYEQYF. Full variable domain (rest looked up from reference TRBV5-8 and TRBJ2-7): EAGVTQSPTHLIKTRGQQATLRCSPISGHTSVYWYQQALGLGLQFLLWYDEGEERNRGNFPPRFSGRQFPNYSSELNVNALELEDSALYLCASSHGRGSYEQYFGPGTRLTVT.

This clone has just a few counts. Additional DNA sequences in this sample encode the identical CDR3. The rearrangement joins TRBV25-1 to TRBJ1-1, with D possibly matching TRBD1 (5 bases). The CDR3 has 11 amino acids. Germline V CDR1 and CDR2: MGHDK, SYGVNS. Trimming took off 6 bases at V and 4 bases at J, with 6 bases between the two ends. CDR3 nucleotides: TGTGCCAGCAGGGGGGGCACTGAAGCTTTCTTT. It encodes CASRGGTEAFF.

The rearrangement joins TRBV6-1 to TRBJ1-5; D gene unclear. Trimming pared 3 bases from V and 2 bases from J, leaving 11 bases between. Germline V lookup: CDR1 MNHNS, CDR2 SASEGT. This CDR3 is 15 amino acids long. CDR3 sequence reads: CASSDHTEGNQPQHF. CDR3 coding DNA: TGTGCCAGCAGTGATCATACGGAGGGCAATCAGCCCCAGCATTTT.

The rearrangement joins TRBV4-2 to TRBJ1-3; no clear D. The CDR3 runs to 16 residues. CDR1 is LGHNA and CDR2 is YNFKEQ in the germline V gene. Trimming shortened V by 4 bases and J by 1 base, and 14 bases separated the two germline ends. CDR3 sequence: CASSLLRTISGNTIYF. CDR3 nucleotide sequence: TGTGCCAGCAGCCTGCTTAGAACCATTTCTGGAAACACCATATATTTT.

The J gene is TRBJ1-1, the V gene TRBV18; a weak D match, TRBD1 (5 bases). The germline gives CDR1 KGHSH, CDR2 LQKENI. V gave up 1 base and J gave up 1 base, with 10 bases separating them. The CDR3 has 15 residues. CDR3 sequence (DNA): TGTGCCAGCTCACCACAGCAGGGTTCGAACACTGAAGCTTTCTTT. This gives the protein CASSPQQGSNTEAFF.

V is TRBV7-8 and J is TRBJ2-1, with 12 bases lining up with TRBD2. This CDR3 contains 18 residues. Germline V lookup: CDR1 SGHVS, CDR2 FQNEAQ. V shed 8 bases, J shed 3 bases, and the junction held 14 bases outside the gene matches. The CDR3: CASGRGTSGYLFYNEQFF. The CDR3 nucleotides are TGTGCCAGCGGTCGCGGGACTAGCGGGTACCTTTTCTACAATGAGCAGTTCTTC.

This sequence joins TRBV5-4 and TRBJ2-5, with D maybe TRBD1 (5 bases). V lost 4 bases, J lost 2 bases, and 12 bases lay in between. Germline V gene data show CDR1 as SGHNT and CDR2 as YYREEE (reference sequence). CDR3 length: 14 residues. For the CDR3, the DNA is TGTGCCAGCAGCCGCACAGGCATTCAAGAGACCCAGTACTTC. This sequence encodes CASSRTGIQETQYF.